The clone carrying this T cell receptor beta chain was detected only a few times. Its antigen is unidentified. V lost 0 bases and J lost 4, with 6 bases in between. The germline CDR1 and CDR2 sequences are MNHNS and SASEGT. The CDR3 is made up of 13 amino acids. Quantitative 5'-RACE with molecular barcodes was used to make the TCR beta libraries. One entry per CDR3 protein results from TCRdb running MiXCR on the 5' RACE reads. Altogether hundreds of thousands of distinct CDR3 sequences are present, about 11% being singletons, with the ten largest covering more than 0.5%. The entry originates in a study of CD8 T cells in ankylosing spondylitis. Points from the study as a whole: Enrichment of disease-linked clones was reportedly significant in matched ankylosing spondylitis synovial fluid. What appeared characteristic of ankylosing spondylitis blood was a TCR beta motif of fewer than ten highly homologous variants. Some motif variants had been reported before (in reactive arthritis synovial fluid and blood).

Sequencing used blood, either unsorted or a sorted T cell fraction (not recorded which). The chain employs TRBV6-1 and TRBJ1-1; no clear D. The TCR sequence derives from a male donor with ankylosing spondylitis. The chain's CDR3 is CASSEARVTEAFF. CDR3 bases: TGTGCCAGCAGTGAAGCGAGGGTCACTGAAGCTTTCTTT.